The rows below give T cell receptor beta chains drawn from one sample of a study of cytomegalovirus exposure and HLA in healthy donors. Clones were sequenced by immunoSEQ multiplex PCR, and TCRdb holds only the in-frame ones, with some missing. The sample holds some 190,000 clones, about three quarters seen once. Sample: PBMCs. The receptors originated from a woman aged 35 to 49 in good health and CMV-seronegative. Each CDR3 is given with its conserved first and last residue. A D gene is named only where the DNA matches it firmly. Expanded clones get a size class; other rows say once, few or many, or leave the size out.

j_gene: TRBJ2-5; abundance: NA; v_gene: TRBV28; d_gene: NA; CDR3aa: CASRQGQETQYF; CDR3nt: TGTGCCAGCAGGCAGGGCCAAGAGACCCAGTACTTC
j_gene: TRBJ2-5; abundance: NA; v_gene: TRBV11-3; d_gene: TRBD2; CDR3aa: CASSRGAGEGGKETQYF; CDR3nt: TGTGCCAGCAGCCGAGGGGCGGGAGAAGGAGGGAAAGAGACCCAGTACTTC
j_gene: TRBJ2-5; abundance: NA; v_gene: TRBV5-1; d_gene: NA; CDR3aa: CASSLRRPQETQYF; CDR3nt: TGCGCCAGCAGCTTGAGGCGGCCCCAAGAGACCCAGTACTTC
j_gene: TRBJ2-3; abundance: NA; v_gene: TRBV5-4; d_gene: TRBD2; CDR3aa: CASSPGLGSTDTQYF; CDR3nt: TGTGCCAGCAGCCCTGGACTAGGAAGCACAGATACGCAGTATTTT
j_gene: TRBJ2-5; abundance: NA; v_gene: TRBV4-2; d_gene: NA; CDR3aa: CASSQGISGEYAQETQYF; CDR3nt: TGTGCCAGCAGCCAAGGAATTAGCGGAGAGTATGCGCAAGAGACCCAGTACTTC
j_gene: TRBJ1-1; abundance: NA; v_gene: TRBV6-6; d_gene: NA; CDR3aa: CASSYSSRTLEAFF; CDR3nt: TGTGCCAGCAGTTACTCAAGTCGGACACTAGAAGCTTTCTTT
j_gene: TRBJ1-4; abundance: NA; v_gene: TRBV5-6; d_gene: NA; CDR3aa: CASSFFASLNEKLFF; CDR3nt: TGTGCCAGCAGCTTTTTCGCAAGCCTTAATGAAAAACTGTTTTTT
j_gene: TRBJ2-2; abundance: NA; v_gene: TRBV7-2; d_gene: TRBD2; CDR3aa: CASSYGLAYTGELFF; CDR3nt: TGTGCCAGCAGTTACGGACTAGCCTACACCGGGGAGCTGTTTTTT
j_gene: TRBJ1-2; abundance: NA; v_gene: TRBV19; d_gene: TRBD1; CDR3aa: CASSTPGQGPPTTTTPNYGYTF; CDR3nt: TGTGCCAGTAGTACGCCTGGACAGGGTCCCCCTACCACCACAACCCCCAACTATGGCTACACCTTC
j_gene: TRBJ1-5; abundance: NA; v_gene: TRBV19; d_gene: NA; CDR3aa: CASSIRQVNQPQHF; CDR3nt: TGTGCCAGTAGTATAAGACAGGTCAATCAGCCCCAGCATTTT
j_gene: TRBJ1-1; abundance: NA; v_gene: TRBV5-4; d_gene: NA; CDR3aa: CASSNPQAYEAFF; CDR3nt: TGTGCCAGCAGCAACCCACAGGCCTATGAAGCTTTCTTT
j_gene: TRBJ1-1; abundance: NA; v_gene: TRBV14; d_gene: NA; CDR3aa: CASSQALASSEAFF; CDR3nt: TGTGCCAGCAGCCAAGCGTTGGCATCCTCTGAAGCTTTCTTT
j_gene: TRBJ1-3; abundance: NA; v_gene: TRBV13; d_gene: NA; CDR3aa: CASSLMQGSGNTIYF; CDR3nt: TGTGCCAGCAGCTTAATGCAGGGATCGGGAAACACCATATATTTT
j_gene: TRBJ2-6; abundance: few; v_gene: TRBV10-3; d_gene: NA; CDR3aa: CATSDRVSGANVLTF; CDR3nt: TGTGCCACCTCGGACAGAGTCTCTGGGGCCAACGTCCTGACTTTC
j_gene: TRBJ2-3; abundance: NA; v_gene: TRBV4-1; d_gene: TRBD2; CDR3aa: CASSQERLAASTDTQYF; CDR3nt: TGCGCCAGCAGCCAAGAGAGACTAGCGGCCAGCACAGATACGCAGTATTTT
j_gene: TRBJ1-1; abundance: NA; v_gene: TRBV6-6; d_gene: NA; CDR3aa: CASSYEGRSNPEAFF; CDR3nt: TGTGCCAGCAGTTACGAGGGTAGGTCAAACCCTGAAGCTTTCTTT
j_gene: TRBJ2-5; abundance: NA; v_gene: TRBV5-1; d_gene: NA; CDR3aa: CASSLSRETQYF; CDR3nt: TGCGCCAGCAGCTTGTCGAGGGAGACCCAGTACTTC
j_gene: TRBJ1-2; abundance: NA; v_gene: TRBV6-6; d_gene: TRBD1; CDR3aa: CASSPDRAVYGYTF; CDR3nt: TGTGCCAGCTCCCCCGACAGGGCTGTCTATGGCTACACCTTC
j_gene: TRBJ2-1; abundance: once; v_gene: TRBV7-9; d_gene: NA; CDR3aa: CASSLVVAKFF; CDR3nt: TGTGCCAGCAGCTTAGTCGTTGCTAAGTTCTTC
j_gene: TRBJ2-7; abundance: few; v_gene: TRBV19; d_gene: TRBD1; CDR3aa: CASSILGGQIYEQYF; CDR3nt: TGTGCCAGTAGTATTTTAGGGGGACAGATCTACGAGCAGTACTTC
j_gene: TRBJ2-3; abundance: NA; v_gene: TRBV10-3; d_gene: NA; CDR3aa: CAISPDSSPTDTQYF; CDR3nt: TGTGCCATCAGCCCGGACAGCTCGCCCACAGATACGCAGTATTTT
j_gene: TRBJ1-4; abundance: NA; v_gene: TRBV5-1; d_gene: NA; CDR3aa: CASSLVTGTVNRGEKLFF; CDR3nt: TGCGCCAGCAGCCTCGTGACAGGAACTGTTAATCGTGGGGAAAAACTGTTTTTT
j_gene: TRBJ2-6; abundance: once; v_gene: TRBV7-9; d_gene: TRBD2; CDR3aa: CASSRGGYGDVLTF; CDR3nt: TGTGCCAGCAGCCGGGGAGGGTATGGGGACGTCCTGACTTTT
j_gene: TRBJ2-3; abundance: NA; v_gene: TRBV19; d_gene: TRBD2; CDR3aa: CASSSLAGLSTDTQYF; CDR3nt: TGTGCCAGTAGTTCACTAGCGGGACTTAGCACAGATACGCAGTATTTT
j_gene: TRBJ1-2; abundance: NA; v_gene: TRBV9; d_gene: NA; CDR3aa: CASSVDSPTGGYTF; CDR3nt: TGTGCCAGCAGCGTGGACAGCCCCACGGGGGGCTACACCTTC
j_gene: TRBJ1-1; abundance: NA; v_gene: TRBV7-8; d_gene: NA; CDR3aa: CASSLDQGNTEAFF; CDR3nt: TGTGCCAGCAGCTTAGACCAGGGGAACACTGAAGCTTTCTTT
j_gene: TRBJ2-1; abundance: NA; v_gene: TRBV5-1; d_gene: TRBD2; CDR3aa: CASSPEREGYNEQFF; CDR3nt: TGCGCCAGCAGCCCCGAGCGGGAGGGGTACAATGAGCAGTTCTTC
j_gene: TRBJ1-2; abundance: NA; v_gene: TRBV6-5; d_gene: NA; CDR3aa: CASSYSGGYGYTF; CDR3nt: TGTGCCAGCAGTTACTCAGGAGGCTATGGCTACACCTTC
j_gene: TRBJ1-5; abundance: NA; v_gene: TRBV28; d_gene: NA; CDR3aa: CASSFAGKGQPQHF; CDR3nt: TGTGCCAGCAGTTTTGCGGGGAAAGGTCAGCCCCAGCATTTT
j_gene: TRBJ2-3; abundance: NA; v_gene: TRBV2; d_gene: NA; CDR3aa: CASSAGGLNVRVAQYF; CDR3nt: TGTGCCAGCAGTGCGGGGGGCTTGAACGTTAGAGTCGCGCAGTATTTT
j_gene: TRBJ2-7; abundance: NA; v_gene: TRBV18; d_gene: TRBD2; CDR3aa: CASSPGLAGDYEQYF; CDR3nt: TGTGCCAGCTCCCCAGGACTAGCTGGTGACTACGAGCAGTACTTC
j_gene: TRBJ1-1; abundance: NA; v_gene: TRBV25-1; d_gene: NA; CDR3aa: CASRQGYTEAFF; CDR3nt: TGTGCCAGCAGACAGGGATACACTGAAGCTTTCTTT
j_gene: TRBJ1-1; abundance: NA; v_gene: TRBV5-1; d_gene: TRBD1; CDR3aa: CASSLARDRVSEAFF; CDR3nt: TGCGCCAGCAGCTTGGCCAGGGACAGGGTCTCTGAAGCTTTCTTT
j_gene: TRBJ1-2; abundance: NA; v_gene: TRBV5-4; d_gene: TRBD1; CDR3aa: CASSLGTENYGYTF; CDR3nt: TGTGCCAGCAGCTTAGGGACAGAAAACTATGGCTACACCTTC
j_gene: TRBJ1-4; abundance: NA; v_gene: TRBV4-3; d_gene: NA; CDR3aa: CASSQDQSRGLGNEKLFF; CDR3nt: TGCGCCAGCAGCCAAGATCAGAGTCGGGGACTCGGAAATGAAAAACTGTTTTTT
j_gene: TRBJ2-7; abundance: NA; v_gene: TRBV5-8; d_gene: NA; CDR3aa: CASSRWTGRAYEQYF; CDR3nt: TGTGCCAGCAGCCGCTGGACAGGGAGGGCCTACGAGCAGTACTTC
j_gene: TRBJ1-2; abundance: NA; v_gene: TRBV18; d_gene: NA; CDR3aa: CASSPGQLTNYGYTF; CDR3nt: TGTGCCAGCTCACCGGGGCAGTTGACTAACTATGGCTACACCTTC
j_gene: TRBJ1-1; abundance: NA; v_gene: TRBV7-6; d_gene: NA; CDR3aa: CASSLDPGRGTEAFF; CDR3nt: TGTGCCAGCAGCTTAGATCCAGGCCGGGGCACTGAAGCTTTCTTT
j_gene: TRBJ2-1; abundance: NA; v_gene: TRBV11-3; d_gene: NA; CDR3aa: CASSLAGSPAGEQFF; CDR3nt: TGTGCCAGCAGCTTAGCGGGATCTCCTGCGGGGGAGCAGTTCTTC
j_gene: TRBJ1-5; abundance: NA; v_gene: TRBV18; d_gene: NA; CDR3aa: CASSLGQFYSNQPQHF; CDR3nt: TGTGCCAGCTCACTCGGACAGTTTTATAGCAATCAGCCCCAGCATTTT
j_gene: TRBJ1-1; abundance: NA; v_gene: TRBV10-3; d_gene: NA; CDR3aa: CAITKDPRGAEAFF; CDR3nt: TGTGCCATCACTAAGGACCCCAGGGGCGCTGAAGCTTTCTTT
j_gene: TRBJ2-1; abundance: NA; v_gene: TRBV4-3; d_gene: TRBD2; CDR3aa: CASSQGAGEQFF; CDR3nt: TGCGCCAGCAGCCAAGGAGCGGGAGAGCAGTTCTTC
j_gene: TRBJ1-1; abundance: NA; v_gene: TRBV7-9; d_gene: NA; CDR3aa: CASSLGELNTEAFF; CDR3nt: TGTGCCAGCAGCTTAGGGGAGTTGAACACTGAAGCTTTCTTT
j_gene: TRBJ1-3; abundance: NA; v_gene: TRBV5-6; d_gene: TRBD1; CDR3aa: CASRDRGPGNTIYF; CDR3nt: TGTGCCAGCAGGGACAGGGGGCCTGGAAACACCATATATTTT
j_gene: TRBJ2-3; abundance: few; v_gene: TRBV6-1; d_gene: TRBD2; CDR3aa: CARAGVGVDTQYF; CDR3nt: TGTGCCAGAGCGGGAGTCGGGGTAGATACGCAGTATTTT
j_gene: TRBJ1-2; abundance: NA; v_gene: TRBV13; d_gene: NA; CDR3aa: CASRVAGSRGYTF; CDR3nt: TGTGCCAGCAGAGTAGCTGGTTCAAGGGGCTACACCTTC
j_gene: TRBJ1-4; abundance: NA; v_gene: TRBV7-9; d_gene: NA; CDR3aa: CASSLAGAEKLFF; CDR3nt: TGTGCCAGCAGCTTAGCGGGGGCGGAAAAACTGTTTTTT
j_gene: TRBJ1-2; abundance: few; v_gene: TRBV7-2; d_gene: TRBD1; CDR3aa: CASSFRGQGNDGYTF; CDR3nt: TGTGCCAGCAGCTTCCGGGGACAGGGAAACGATGGCTACACCTTC
j_gene: TRBJ2-7; abundance: NA; v_gene: TRBV29-1; d_gene: TRBD1; CDR3aa: CSVTALWDSLYEQYF; CDR3nt: TGCAGCGTGACTGCCCTATGGGACAGCCTCTACGAGCAGTACTTC
j_gene: TRBJ1-2; abundance: NA; v_gene: TRBV6-1; d_gene: NA; CDR3aa: CASRTGSYTF; CDR3nt: TGTGCCAGCAGGACTGGAAGCTACACCTTC
j_gene: TRBJ1-3; abundance: NA; v_gene: TRBV5-6; d_gene: TRBD1; CDR3aa: CASSYNTGTAGNTIYF; CDR3nt: TGTGCCAGCAGCTATAACACCGGGACAGCTGGAAACACCATATATTTT
j_gene: TRBJ2-1; abundance: NA; v_gene: TRBV7-2; d_gene: NA; CDR3aa: CASSSPDSSIYNEQFF; CDR3nt: TGTGCCAGCAGTAGCCCAGACAGCTCAATATACAATGAGCAGTTCTTC
j_gene: TRBJ2-4; abundance: NA; v_gene: TRBV18; d_gene: NA; CDR3aa: CASSPQGGRGNIQYF; CDR3nt: TGTGCCAGCTCACCACAAGGGGGAAGAGGAAACATTCAGTACTTC
j_gene: TRBJ1-4; abundance: NA; v_gene: TRBV29-1; d_gene: NA; CDR3aa: CSVDPTGVNEKLFF; CDR3nt: TGCAGCGTTGACCCGACAGGAGTCAATGAAAAACTGTTTTTT